The table lists the clone carrying this T cell receptor beta chain with a few counts. The junction departs from the called germline gene at one end, perhaps through a read error. This sample includes further DNA sequences coding for the same CDR3. The source of the sample is a study of cytomegalovirus exposure and HLA in healthy donors. The PCR contained 60 Vbeta and 13 Jbeta primers. The table came from immunoSEQ multiplex PCR; TCRdb's copy has only in-frame clones and leaves some out. The sample gives 150,000 to 200,000 clones, 76% of which show up once; around 1.6% is in the top ten. The germline gives CDR1 MGHRA, CDR2 YSYEKL. This CDR3 contains 14 residues.

The sequence was collected from a man in his late teens or twenties in good health and CMV-seronegative. Source material: PBMCs. V is TRBV4-1 and J is TRBJ2-7; D is perhaps TRBD2 (6 bases). CDR3 in DNA: TGTGCCAGCAGCCAACCGGGACTTACATACGAGCAGTACTTC. Its translation is CASSQPGLTYEQYF.